The TCR beta chain under discussion was sequenced for a study of persistence of HIV-infected CD4 T cells. Study findings and constraints: TCR analyses could not target the rare provirus-carrying CMV-responding cells.

Overlapping HIV-1 Gag 15-mer peptides at 0.8 to 1 ug per peptide per mL were used. CD40L/CD69 double-negative CD45RO-high memory CD4+ T cells were collected. The germline V gene has CDR1 MGHDK and CDR2 SYGVNS. The V end was cut by 3 bases, the J end by 0 bases, with 9 bases between. The CDR3 has 16 residues. Concerning this clone itself: As yet, its antigen is unknown.

The libraries were made with immunoSEQ version 4 in survey mode. Assay used: immunoSEQ multiplex PCR; TCRdb lists only in-frame clones, some missing. The sample lists approximately 35,000 clones, around four fifths occurring once. This receptor was obtained from an adult with HIV. The donor label of this sample is uncertain. This material consisted of cultured CD4+ T cells from PBMCs, taken from a patient who received antiretroviral therapy. This chain connects TRBV25-1 to TRBJ2-6; D gene unclear. CDR3 region: CASSDPTSSGANVLTF. In DNA, the CDR3 is TGTGCCAGCAGTGATCCCACCTCCTCTGGGGCCAACGTCCTGACTTTC.